The source of this T cell receptor (beta chain) is a study of T cells after yellow fever vaccination. For the study at large: Preparation of the low-cell-number fractions used SMART-Seq v4 Ultra Low Input.

Overall study results and limits: Though weaker, the secondary response peaked faster, on day 5 versus 15. A large majority of primary-vaccination clones showed up again after the booster (around 96% CD4, around 90% CD8).

There are a few counts of this clonotype. The target antigen is unknown. Trimming removed 10 bases from V and 3 bases from J, with 21 bases in between. The CDR3 totals 15 residues. For TCR, cDNA came from 5'RACE template switching, which added a universal primer site and UMIs. MiXCR, run by TCRdb on the 5' RACE reads, gives a single entry per CDR3 protein. The sample holds over 150,000 distinct CDR3 sequences, approximately 6% seen once. This clonotype originated in a man between 18 and 29 years old who received the YFV17D yellow fever vaccine. The V and J genes are TRBV12-3 or TRBV12-4 and TRBJ1-1; D ambiguous. This specimen was CD4+ T cells sorted from PBMCs, taken on the day of the first yellow fever vaccination. The CDR3 loop is CATALYGVSDTEAFF. CDR3 sequence (DNA): TGTGCCACCGCTCTATACGGGGTTTCGGACACTGAAGCTTTCTTT.